Presented here are 4 T cell receptor beta chains from one specimen sequenced in a study of blood T cell repertoires in COVID-19. Libraries were prepared by immunoSEQ multiplex PCR; TCRdb keeps only in-frame clonotypes and omits some of them. The sample carries approximately 15,000 clones, about 83% recorded once. The sequenced sample consisted of peripheral blood. The source of these receptors is a man aged 45-65 years with active COVID-19.

The chain recombines TRBV5-1 with TRBJ1-1, with D possibly TRBD1 on 5 matching bases. Germline V gene lookup returns CDR1 SGHRS and CDR2 YFSETQ. The ends were cut back, 5 bases at V and 0 bases at J, with 8 bases in the middle. This CDR3 has 13 amino acids. The CDR3 bases are TGCGCCAGCAGAATGGACATGAACACTGAAGCTTTCTTT. Amino acid sequence: CASRMDMNTEAFF.

In DNA form, the CDR3 reads TGTGCCAGCAGCTTAGACCCGAAGGAGCCGAATGAAAAACTGTTTTTT. It specifies CASSLDPKEPNEKLFF. The J gene is TRBJ1-4, the V gene TRBV7-9, with unresolved D. From germline, CDR1 is SEHNR and CDR2 FQNEAQ (reference sequence). V was pared by 1 base and J by 5 bases, with 14 bases between. The CDR3 is 16 amino acids.

This clone was counted once. The chain is built from TRBV29-1 and TRBJ2-6; D gene uncertain. The CDR3 totals 15 residues. The V gene lost 6 bases and the J gene lost 2 bases, with 14 bases spanning the gap. Germline lookup yields CDR1 SQVTM and CDR2 ANQGSEA. In nucleotides, the CDR3 is TGCAGCGTCTCGGATACGGGTACTGGGGCCAACGTCCTGACTTTC. It specifies CSVSDTGTGANVLTF. The complete variable domain, with remaining parts taken from reference TRBV29-1 and TRBJ2-6, reads SAVISQKPSRDICQRGTSLTIQCQVDSQVTMMFWYRQQPGQSLTLIATANQGSEATYESGFVIDKFPISRPNLTFSTLTVSNMSPEDSSIYLCSVSDTGTGANVLTFGAGSRLTVL.

V is TRBV7-2 and J is TRBJ2-3; 7 positions agree with TRBD1. CDR1 is SGHTA, CDR2 FQGNSA, per germline. The CDR3 length is 14 residues. J was trimmed by 1 base and V by 5 bases; bases with no gene match: 3. CDR3 in DNA: TGTGCCAGCAGCACCGGACAGGGCACAGATACGCAGTATTTT. Its protein product is CASSTGQGTDTQYF.